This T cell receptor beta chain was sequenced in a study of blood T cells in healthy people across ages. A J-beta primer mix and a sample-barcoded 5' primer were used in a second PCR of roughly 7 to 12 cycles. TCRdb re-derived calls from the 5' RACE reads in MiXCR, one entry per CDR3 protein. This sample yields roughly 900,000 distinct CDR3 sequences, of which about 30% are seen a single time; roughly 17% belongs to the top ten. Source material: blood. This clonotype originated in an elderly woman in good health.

This CDR3 is CALQGLAGNEQFF. The DNA for the CDR3 is TGTGCCCTACAAGGGCTAGCGGGGAATGAGCAGTTCTTC. The chain uses TRBV30 and TRBJ2-1, with 9 nucleotides matching TRBD2. The CDR3 spans 13 residues. Germline loops: CDR1 GTSNPN, CDR2 SVGIG (reference sequence). Unmatched junction bases numbered 9, after V lost 8 bases and J lost 7 bases.